This T cell receptor (beta chain) emerged from a study of cytotoxic CD8 clonotypes in ibrutinib-treated CLL. On the study more broadly: Responses: about 25 partial, 2 complete; after median approximately six years, approximately 14 stayed remitted, roughly 12 progressed.

Whole-study results and caveats: Public clonotypes were uncommon and contracted or stayed stable on treatment. The study found baseline clonality above age-matched healthy donors, tracking circulating CD8+ T-cell counts.

A note on this clone: The target antigen is unknown.

The method was immunoSEQ multiplex PCR; TCRdb's version includes in-frame clones alone and lacks a portion of them. The sample has 55,000 to 80,000 clones, approximately 57% seen once; the top ten hold approximately 14%. The sequence was obtained from a human donor with chronic lymphocytic leukemia. The material sequenced was PBMCs, taken after 12 months of ibrutinib treatment.

CDR3 loop: CASSRGGSGPYEQYV. CDR3 coding DNA: TGTGCCAGTAGTAGGGGCGGTAGCGGACCCTACGAGCAGTACGTC. This chain links TRBV19 with TRBJ2-7, with TRBD2 as a possible D gene (6 bases). Trimming removed 4 bases at V and 2 bases at J, with 15 bases between. In germline, CDR1 is LNHDA, CDR2 SQIVND (reference sequence). The length of the CDR3 is 15 residues.